These 15 T cell receptor beta chains were sequenced from one sample in a study of lymphopenia after photon versus proton radiotherapy. TCRdb's table, derived via immunoSEQ multiplex PCR, lists solely in-frame clones and lacks some. Among some 26,000 clones listed, 83% were seen once. The sample in question was peripheral blood, obtained from a patient treated with photon-based radiotherapy. The receptors were sampled from a woman between 50 and 59 years old with pancreatic cancer.

The V and J genes are TRBV19 and TRBJ2-1; a weak D match, TRBD2 (6 bases). Trimming took off 4 bases at V and 2 bases at J, with 12 bases between the two ends. Per germline, CDR1 LNHDA and CDR2 SQIVND (reference sequence). This CDR3 contains 15 residues. This CDR3 is CASSTRDSTYNEQFF. The CDR3, as DNA: TGTGCCAGTAGTACCCGGGACTCAACCTACAATGAGCAGTTCTTC.

The chain couples TRBV19 to TRBJ2-7; 10 bases line up with TRBD1. Germline lookup yields CDR1 LNHDA and CDR2 SQIVND (reference sequence). J was trimmed by 2 bases and V by 4 bases; bases with no gene match: 5. The CDR3 contains 15 residues. The CDR3 loop is CASSTRTGGTYEQYF. CDR3 DNA sequence: TGTGCCAGTAGTACCAGGACAGGGGGAACCTACGAGCAGTACTTC.

The V call is TRBV6-1, the J call TRBJ2-1, with TRBD2 matching over 7 bases. The germline V gene has CDR1 MNHNS and CDR2 SASEGT. The ends lost 11 bases at V and 9 bases at J; junction bases unmatched: 7. The CDR3 length is 11 residues. The CDR3 DNA follows: TGTGCCGGTGGGAGGGTGGGTGAGCAGTTCTTC. It translates to CAGGRVGEQFF.

This sequence joins TRBV28 and TRBJ2-2; no firm D call. Germline CDR1 is MDHEN and CDR2 is SYDVKM. Trimming cost V 5 bases and J 4 bases, with 17 bases left between them. The CDR3 is 16 amino acids. The CDR3 here is CASSPNFSGLTGELFF. For the CDR3, the DNA is TGTGCCAGCAGTCCTAACTTTAGTGGGCTCACCGGGGAGCTGTTTTTT.

The table lists this clone with a few counts. The chain recombines TRBV5-1 with TRBJ2-7; tentatively, D is TRBD1 or TRBD2 (6 bases each). V shed 4 bases and J shed 6 bases, with 14 bases lying between them. CDR3 length: 13 amino acids. The germline CDR1 and CDR2 sequences are SGHRS and YFSETQ. CDR3 residues: CASSPAPGAEQYF. CDR3 bases: TGCGCCAGCAGCCCCGCACCGGGGGCCGAGCAGTACTTC.

This clone has more than one count but fewer than ten. Here the CDR3 reads CSVNGLAGGRGQYNEQFF. In nucleotides, the CDR3 is TGCAGCGTCAATGGACTAGCGGGAGGGCGGGGGCAATACAATGAGCAGTTCTTC. The chain joins TRBV29-1 to TRBJ2-1, with TRBD2 matching 15 bases. V lost 6 bases to trimming and J lost 4 bases; unmatched junction nucleotides: 13. Germline V gene lookup returns CDR1 SQVTM and CDR2 ANQGSEA. CDR3 length: 18 amino acids.

The chain couples TRBV18 to TRBJ2-3, with D perhaps being TRBD1 or TRBD2 (5 bases each). Trimming took off 2 bases at V and 4 bases at J, with 10 bases between the two ends. Germline V gives CDR1 KGHSH, CDR2 LQKENI. This CDR3 is built from 14 residues. As DNA, the CDR3 is TGTGCCAGCTCACCAATACAGGAGGCAGATACGCAGTATTTT. It specifies CASSPIQEADTQYF.

This clone was observed a few times. The V and J genes are TRBV7-2 and TRBJ2-1, with TRBD1 identical over 9 bases. V lost 3 bases to trimming and J lost 7 bases; unmatched junction nucleotides: 13. This CDR3 contains 17 residues. Per germline, CDR1 SGHTA and CDR2 FQGNSA. The CDR3 DNA reads as TGTGCCAGCAGCTTCGCCACCGGGACAGGGCTAACGAATGAGCAGTTCTTC. It codes for CASSFATGTGLTNEQFF.

This clone appeared a few times. The chain combines TRBV30 with TRBJ2-2; 8 positions match TRBD1. Germline values: CDR1 GTSNPN, CDR2 SVGIG (reference sequence). V lost 0 bases to trimming and J lost 5 bases; unmatched junction nucleotides: 11. This CDR3 is 17 amino acids long. CDR3 amino acids: CAWSVRQGATGTGELFF. For the CDR3, the DNA is TGTGCCTGGAGTGTACGCCAGGGGGCGACGGGGACCGGGGAGCTGTTTTTT.

The V gene is TRBV30, the J gene TRBJ1-1; D remains ambiguous. The V gene lost 0 bases and the J gene lost 4 bases, with 9 bases spanning the gap. Germline loops: CDR1 GTSNPN, CDR2 SVGIG (reference sequence). This CDR3 has 13 residues. DNA of the CDR3: TGTGCCTGGAGTGTAGGGTCTAGCACTGAAGCTTTCTTT. It translates to CAWSVGSSTEAFF.

The gene calls are TRBV28 and TRBJ2-3; 10 bases align to TRBD2. Germline values: CDR1 MDHEN, CDR2 SYDVKM. This CDR3 has 19 amino acids. V shed 10 bases and J 0 bases; nucleotides not matched to a gene: 19. The CDR3 sequence: CATAGWGVAGGHSTDTQYF. The CDR3 DNA reads TGTGCCACAGCAGGGTGGGGAGTAGCGGGAGGCCACAGCACAGATACGCAGTATTTT.

The chain uses TRBV11-2 and TRBJ2-5; D gene unclear. CDR3 length: 13 amino acids. Germline-derived CDR1 and CDR2 are SGHAT and FQNNGV. Trimming stripped 2 bases from V and 4 bases from J, with 8 bases between. The CDR3 nucleotides are TGTGCCAGCAGCTTATGGCGAAGAGAGACCCAGTACTTC. Translated, it gives CASSLWRRETQYF.

This clone appeared once. V usage is TRBV29-1 and J usage is TRBJ1-2; maybe TRBD1 (6 bases). Germline-derived CDR1 and CDR2 are SQVTM and ANQGSEA. V lost 2 bases, J lost 4 bases, and 11 bases lay in between. The CDR3 has 13 residues. In DNA, the CDR3 is TGCAGCGTTGAATCTCAGGGGAGCTATGGCTACACCTTC. This gives the protein CSVESQGSYGYTF.

This rearrangement joins TRBV6-4 to TRBJ2-3; TRBD2 agrees at 12 bases. The V gene end was trimmed by 10 bases and the J gene end by 2 bases; junction bases not matched to a gene: 19. Germline V gene lookup returns CDR1 MRHNA and CDR2 SNTAGT. CDR3 size: 19 residues. CDR3 region: CANPTHPGLAGNLTDTQYF. In nucleotides, the CDR3 is TGTGCCAACCCCACTCACCCGGGACTAGCGGGCAACCTCACAGATACGCAGTATTTT.

This clone was seen once. The CDR3 DNA sequence: TGCGCCAGCAGCGACGGGGACACAGCCTACGAGCAGTACTTC. Translation: CASSDGDTAYEQYF. The chain is built from TRBV5-1 and TRBJ2-7, with D possibly matching TRBD1 (6 bases). CDR3 length: 14 amino acids. Germline V gives CDR1 SGHRS, CDR2 YFSETQ. The V and J ends lost 4 bases and 2 bases respectively, with 13 bases between them.